This T cell receptor (beta chain) was recovered during a study of Tregs in tolerant kidney transplant recipients. Related graft donors supplied nonmyeloablative bone marrow transplants, and mixed chimerism was transient. Whole-study results and caveats: Antigen-driven expansion was suggested because donor-specific Tregs expanded more than all Tregs in tolerant patients.

Comment on this clone: Its antigen is still unknown.

Repertoires were generated with immunoSEQ multiplex PCR, while TCRdb's copy carries only in-frame clones and drops some. The sample lists fewer than 55,000 clones; about 92% were seen once. Germline loops: CDR1 SGDLS, CDR2 YYNGEE. Trimming removed 4 bases from V and 1 base from J; junction bases left unmatched: 5. The length of the CDR3 is 15 residues. The specimen comprised CD8+ T cells from blood (PBMCs), sampled 12 months after the transplant. This receptor was identified in a human patient who received a combined kidney and bone marrow transplant. Part of the T cells may come from the graft donor. V gene TRBV9 combines with J gene TRBJ2-3, with 8 bases that match TRBD2. The CDR3, as DNA: TGTGCCAGCAGCCCACGAGCGGGGGGCACAGATACGCAGTATTTT. It codes for CASSPRAGGTDTQYF.